This T cell receptor beta chain was captured by sequencing in a study of cytomegalovirus exposure and HLA in healthy donors. The study, taken as a whole, reports: In a later analysis, most CMV-associated TCR beta chains appeared HLA-restricted. A cluster of highly shared sequence variants was likely a sequencing artifact. Earlier findings revealed that most TCR beta V segments proved productive either about 87% or about 30% of the time.

Trimming stripped 0 bases from V and 5 bases from J, with 7 bases between. This CDR3 contains 13 residues. A multiplex PCR was run with 60 Vbeta primers and 13 Jbeta primers. TCRdb's copy holds only in-frame clones and misses some; the assay was immunoSEQ multiplex PCR. This sample has under 200,000 clones; roughly 84% occur once, and the top ten carry roughly 0.38%. For this clone: Its antigen is as yet unknown.

What was sequenced was PBMCs. The sequence derives from a boy aged 2 to 10 in good health and CMV-seronegative. This chain connects TRBV23-1 to TRBJ1-2; D is unresolved. TRBV23-1 is designated an ORF whose function remains uncertain. Here the CDR3 DNA reads TGCGCCAGCAGTCAATCGGCAGATTATGGCTACACCTTC. It is translated as CASSQSADYGYTF.